The entry below describes one T cell receptor beta chain. Donors were grouped by their self-reported clinical history. The source of the sample is a study of blood T cell repertoires in COVID-19. Generated by immunoSEQ multiplex PCR, the TCRdb table keeps only in-frame clones and is missing some. This table has roughly 310,000 clones, about 89% appearing once. The CDR3 runs 16 residues. With V trimmed by 6 bases and J by 10 bases, 14 bases remained unmatched. CDR1 and CDR2 (germline): MDHEN, SYDVKM. This sequence originates from a woman in her 40s who had recovered from COVID-19. The chain recombines TRBV28 with TRBJ2-3, with 12 bases identical to TRBD2. The specimen sequenced was PBMCs or T cells enriched from blood (not recorded which). The CDR3 spells CASSRTSGTPRGAQYF. The CDR3 DNA is TGTGCCAGCAGCAGGACTAGCGGGACCCCCCGGGGCGCGCAGTATTTT.